This T cell receptor (beta chain) was recovered during a study of T-cell reconstitution after alpha-beta-depleted transplantation in children (dated by TCRdb to the mid-2010s). General notes on the study: The study quantitatively tracked T-cell immune reconstitution after TCRalphabeta/CD19-depleted allogeneic hematopoietic cell transplantation in children using TCR repertoire profiling.

Reading from cysteine to phenylalanine, the CDR3 counts 16 amino acids. The retained sequence is limited to the CDR3, 48 bases, with the frame set at the first base. Taken from the germline V gene, the CDR1 and CDR2 loops are SGHRS and YFSETQ. The junction shows trimming of 4 bases on V and 6 bases on J, and the gene matches do not reach 13 bases of it. The library was prepared using PCR. TCRdb shows the sequencer as Illumina HiSeq 2500. Molecular barcoding was employed in the preparation of TCR libraries, with unique molecular identifiers being used to normalize TCRbeta repertoire quantification. TCRdb took the public reads, trimmed them with fastp at Q25, ran MiXCR for clone calling and kept in-frame beta chains. Records with the same CDR3 protein are collapsed into one entry carrying the most frequent genes and DNA. The sample includes just over 350,000 distinct CDR3 sequences, with about 14% observed a single time. The leading ten clones occupy approximately 4.2% of the sample.

This clonotype was seen at least ten times. Its antigen specificity is not known. Per-base qualities were not stored, and no clone one base away is much larger. Recombination joined TRBV5-1 with TRBJ2-1; 7 bases in between match TRBD2. The input for sequencing was PBMCs, taken from the stem cell graft. The receptor was derived from a human donor who donated a stem cell graft to a child with Fanconi anemia. CDR3 protein: CASSLKWDYHLNEQFF. Here is the DNA: TGCGCCAGCAGCCTAAAATGGGACTACCATCTCAATGAGCAGTTCTTC.